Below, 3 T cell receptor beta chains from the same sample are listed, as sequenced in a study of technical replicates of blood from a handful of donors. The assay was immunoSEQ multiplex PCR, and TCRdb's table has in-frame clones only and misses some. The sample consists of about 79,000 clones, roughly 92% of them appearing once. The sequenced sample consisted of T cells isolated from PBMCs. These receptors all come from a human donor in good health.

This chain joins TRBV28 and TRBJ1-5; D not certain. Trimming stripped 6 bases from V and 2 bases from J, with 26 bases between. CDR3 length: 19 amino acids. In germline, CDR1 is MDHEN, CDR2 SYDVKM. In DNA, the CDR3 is TGTGCCAGCAGCCGCCCGCGGGGTATCTATCGTAGAGGCAATCAGCCCCAGCATTTT. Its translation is CASSRPRGIYRRGNQPQHF.

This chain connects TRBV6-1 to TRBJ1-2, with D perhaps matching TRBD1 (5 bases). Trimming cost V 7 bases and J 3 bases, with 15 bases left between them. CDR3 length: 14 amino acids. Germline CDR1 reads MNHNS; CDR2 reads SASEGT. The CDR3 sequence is CASKEGADDYGYTF. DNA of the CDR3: TGTGCCAGCAAGGAAGGGGCGGATGACTATGGCTACACCTTC.

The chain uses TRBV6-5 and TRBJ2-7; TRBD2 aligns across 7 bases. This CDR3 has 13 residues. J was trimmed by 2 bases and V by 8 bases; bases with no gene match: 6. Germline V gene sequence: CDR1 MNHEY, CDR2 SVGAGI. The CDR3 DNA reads TGTGCCAGCCGCGGGAGCCCTACCTACGAGCAGTACTTC. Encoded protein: CASRGSPTYEQYF.